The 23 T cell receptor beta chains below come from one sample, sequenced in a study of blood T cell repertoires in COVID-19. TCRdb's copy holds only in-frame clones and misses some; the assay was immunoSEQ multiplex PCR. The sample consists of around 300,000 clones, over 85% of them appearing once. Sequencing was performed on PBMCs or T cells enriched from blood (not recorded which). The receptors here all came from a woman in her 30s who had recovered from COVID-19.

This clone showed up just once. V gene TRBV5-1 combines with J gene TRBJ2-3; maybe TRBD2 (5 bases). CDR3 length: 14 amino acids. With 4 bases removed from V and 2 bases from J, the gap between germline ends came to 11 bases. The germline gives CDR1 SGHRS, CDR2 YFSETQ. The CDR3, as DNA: TGCGCCAGCAGCCCCGGGGAGCCCACAGATACGCAGTATTTT. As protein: CASSPGEPTDTQYF.

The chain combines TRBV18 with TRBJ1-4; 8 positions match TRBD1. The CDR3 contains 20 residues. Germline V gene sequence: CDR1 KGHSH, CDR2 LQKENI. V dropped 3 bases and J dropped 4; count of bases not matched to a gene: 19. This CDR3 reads CASSPVVAGGAGIGNEKLFF. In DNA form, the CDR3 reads TGTGCCAGCTCACCGGTCGTCGCAGGGGGCGCTGGGATCGGTAATGAAAAACTGTTTTTT.

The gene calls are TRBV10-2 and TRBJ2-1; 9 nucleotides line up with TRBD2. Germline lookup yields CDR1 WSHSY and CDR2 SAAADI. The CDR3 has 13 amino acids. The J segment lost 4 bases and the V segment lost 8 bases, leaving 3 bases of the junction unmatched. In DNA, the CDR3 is TGCGCCAGCCGGCTAGCGGGATACAATGAGCAGTTCTTC. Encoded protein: CASRLAGYNEQFF.

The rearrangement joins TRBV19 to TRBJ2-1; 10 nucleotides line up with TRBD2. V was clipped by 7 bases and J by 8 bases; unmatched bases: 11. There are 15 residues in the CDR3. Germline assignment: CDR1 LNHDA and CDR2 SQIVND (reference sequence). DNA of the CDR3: TGTGCCAGTACCCCCCTAGCGGGAGTCGCCGATGAGCAGTTCTTC. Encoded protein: CASTPLAGVADEQFF. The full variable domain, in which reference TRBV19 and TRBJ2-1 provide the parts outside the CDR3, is DGGITQSPKYLFRKEGQNVTLSCEQNLNHDAMYWYRQDPGQGLRLIYYSQIVNDFQKGDIAEGYSVSREKKESFPLTVTSAQKNPTAFYLCASTPLAGVADEQFFGPGTRLTVL.

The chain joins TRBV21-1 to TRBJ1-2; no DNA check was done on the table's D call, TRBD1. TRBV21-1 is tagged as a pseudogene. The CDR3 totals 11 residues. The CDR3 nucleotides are TGTGCCAGCACCCAGAACTATGGCTACACCTTC. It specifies CASTQNYGYTF.

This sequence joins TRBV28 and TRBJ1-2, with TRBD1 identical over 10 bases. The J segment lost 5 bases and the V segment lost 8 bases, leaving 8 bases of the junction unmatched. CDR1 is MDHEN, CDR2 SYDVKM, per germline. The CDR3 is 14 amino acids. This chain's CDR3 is CASGGGTGVYGYTF. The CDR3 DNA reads TGTGCCAGCGGCGGGGGGACAGGGGTTTATGGCTACACCTTC.

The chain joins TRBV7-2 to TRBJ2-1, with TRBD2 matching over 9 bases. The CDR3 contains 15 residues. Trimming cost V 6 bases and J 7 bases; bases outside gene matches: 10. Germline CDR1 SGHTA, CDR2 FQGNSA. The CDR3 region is CASRQAGGSLNEQFF. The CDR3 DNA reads TGTGCCAGCAGGCAAGCGGGAGGATCCCTTAATGAGCAGTTCTTC. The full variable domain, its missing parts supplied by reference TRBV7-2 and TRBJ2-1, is GAGVSQSPSNKVTEKGKDVELRCDPISGHTALYWYRQSLGQGLEFLIYFQGNSAPDKSGLPSDRFSAERTGGSVSTLTIQRTQQEDSAVYLCASRQAGGSLNEQFFGPGTRLTVL.

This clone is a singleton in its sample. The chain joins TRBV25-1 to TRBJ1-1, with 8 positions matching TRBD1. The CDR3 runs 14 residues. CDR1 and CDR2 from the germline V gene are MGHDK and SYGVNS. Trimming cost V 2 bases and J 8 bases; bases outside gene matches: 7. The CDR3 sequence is CASSETGGSSEAFF. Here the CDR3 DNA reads TGTGCCAGCAGTGAAACAGGGGGTTCTTCCGAAGCTTTCTTT.

CDR3 protein: CAISDGAGAGNEQFF. In DNA form, the CDR3 reads TGTGCCATCAGTGATGGGGCGGGAGCGGGGAATGAGCAGTTCTTC. The V gene is TRBV10-3, the J gene TRBJ2-1, with 7 bases fitting TRBD2. Germline CDR1 and CDR2: ENHRY and SYGVKD. CDR3 size: 15 residues. V lost 3 bases and J lost 7; bases outside the gene matches: 9.

The CDR3 loop reads CASSLGQIEKLFF. The CDR3 DNA reads TGTGCCAGCTCACTGGGGCAGATTGAAAAACTGTTTTTT. The V gene is TRBV18, the J gene TRBJ1-4; D perhaps matches TRBD1 (5 bases). The CDR3 contains 13 residues. Germline-derived CDR1 and CDR2 are KGHSH and LQKENI. V shed 4 bases and J shed 7 bases, with 10 bases lying between them.

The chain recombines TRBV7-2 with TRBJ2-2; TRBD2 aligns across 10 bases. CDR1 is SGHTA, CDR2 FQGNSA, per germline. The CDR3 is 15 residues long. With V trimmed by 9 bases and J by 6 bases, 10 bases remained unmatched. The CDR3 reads CASQGASGSPGELFF. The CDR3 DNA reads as TGTGCCAGTCAGGGGGCTAGCGGGAGTCCCGGGGAGCTGTTTTTT.

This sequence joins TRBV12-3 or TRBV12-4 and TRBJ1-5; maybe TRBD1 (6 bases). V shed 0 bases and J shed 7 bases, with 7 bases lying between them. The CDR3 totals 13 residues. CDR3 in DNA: TGTGCCAGCAGTTTAGCACAGGGCCAGCCCCAGCATTTT. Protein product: CASSLAQGQPQHF.

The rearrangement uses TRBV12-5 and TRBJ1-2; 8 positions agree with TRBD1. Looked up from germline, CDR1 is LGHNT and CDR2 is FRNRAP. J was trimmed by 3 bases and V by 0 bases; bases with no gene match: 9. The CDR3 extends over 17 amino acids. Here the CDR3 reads CASGLVRGTGIDYGYTF. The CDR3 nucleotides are TGTGCTAGTGGTTTGGTAAGAGGGACAGGCATTGACTATGGCTACACCTTC.

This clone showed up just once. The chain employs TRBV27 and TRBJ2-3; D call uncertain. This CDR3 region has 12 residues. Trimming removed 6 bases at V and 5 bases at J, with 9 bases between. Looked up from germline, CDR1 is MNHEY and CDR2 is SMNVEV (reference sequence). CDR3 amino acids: CASSHPRDTQYF. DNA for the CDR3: TGTGCCAGCAGCCACCCGCGAGATACGCAGTATTTT.

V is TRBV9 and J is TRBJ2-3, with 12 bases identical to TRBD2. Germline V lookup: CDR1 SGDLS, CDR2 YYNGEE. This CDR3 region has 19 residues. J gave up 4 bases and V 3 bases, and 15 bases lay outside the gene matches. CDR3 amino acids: CASSGAPSSGRAVADTQYF. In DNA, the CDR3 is TGTGCCAGCAGCGGTGCACCGTCTAGCGGGAGGGCCGTCGCAGATACGCAGTATTTT.

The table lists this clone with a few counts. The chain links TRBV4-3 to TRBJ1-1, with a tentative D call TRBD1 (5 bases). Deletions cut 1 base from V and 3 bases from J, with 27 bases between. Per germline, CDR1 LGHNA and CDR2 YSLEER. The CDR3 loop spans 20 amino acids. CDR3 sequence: CASSQVQGPGEILADTEAFF. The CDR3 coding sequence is TGCGCCAGCAGCCAAGTGCAAGGACCGGGGGAAATTCTGGCGGACACTGAAGCTTTCTTT.

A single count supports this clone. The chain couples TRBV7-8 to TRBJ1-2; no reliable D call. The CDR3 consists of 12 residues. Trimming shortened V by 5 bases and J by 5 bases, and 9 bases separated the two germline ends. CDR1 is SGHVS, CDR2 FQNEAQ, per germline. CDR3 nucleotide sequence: TGTGCCAGCAGCCAAACAGAGTATGGCTACACCTTC. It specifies CASSQTEYGYTF.

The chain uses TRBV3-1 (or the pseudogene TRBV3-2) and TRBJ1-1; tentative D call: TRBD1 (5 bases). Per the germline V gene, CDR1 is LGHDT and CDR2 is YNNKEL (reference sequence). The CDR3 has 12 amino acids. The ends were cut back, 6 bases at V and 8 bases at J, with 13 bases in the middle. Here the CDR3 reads CASRRSGAEAFF. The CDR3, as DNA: TGTGCCAGCAGACGCAGTGGGGCGGAAGCTTTCTTT.

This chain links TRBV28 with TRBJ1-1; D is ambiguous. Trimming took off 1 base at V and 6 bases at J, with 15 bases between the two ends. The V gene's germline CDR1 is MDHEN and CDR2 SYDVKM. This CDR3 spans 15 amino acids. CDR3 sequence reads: CASSLYRMTLAEAFF. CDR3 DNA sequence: TGTGCCAGCAGTTTATATAGAATGACATTGGCTGAAGCTTTCTTT. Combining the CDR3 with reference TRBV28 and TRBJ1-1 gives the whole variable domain DVKVTQSSRYLVKRTGEKVFLECVQDMDHENMFWYRQDPGLGLRLIYFSYDVKMKEKGDIPEGYSVSREKKERFSLILESASTNQTSMYLCASSLYRMTLAEAFFGQGTRLTVV.

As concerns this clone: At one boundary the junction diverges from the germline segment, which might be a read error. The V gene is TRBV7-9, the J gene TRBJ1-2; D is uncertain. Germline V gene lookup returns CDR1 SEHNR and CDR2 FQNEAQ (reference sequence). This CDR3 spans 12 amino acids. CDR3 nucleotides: TGTGCCAGCAGCTTAGCGGAGGTGCAGTTTTCTTTC. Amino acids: CASSLAEVQFSF.

DNA for the CDR3: TGTGCCAGCAGGAGCCAGGGACAAGAGACCCAGTACTTC. Protein product: CASRSQGQETQYF. This chain joins TRBV11-2 and TRBJ2-5, with a tentative D call TRBD1 (5 bases). The CDR3 contains 13 residues. V lost 6 bases and J lost 2, with 10 bases in between. Germline CDR1 SGHAT, CDR2 FQNNGV.

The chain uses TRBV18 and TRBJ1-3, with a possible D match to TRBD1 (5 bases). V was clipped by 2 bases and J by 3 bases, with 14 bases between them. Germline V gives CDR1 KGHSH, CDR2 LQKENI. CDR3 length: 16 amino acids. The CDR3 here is CASSPTFRAGGNTIYF. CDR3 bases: TGTGCCAGCTCACCAACCTTCAGGGCAGGTGGAAACACCATATATTTT.

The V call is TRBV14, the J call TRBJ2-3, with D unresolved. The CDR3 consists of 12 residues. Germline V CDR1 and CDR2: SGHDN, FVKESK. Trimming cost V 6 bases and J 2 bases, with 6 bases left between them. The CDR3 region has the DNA TGTGCCAGCAGTCTCTACACAGATACGCAGTATTTT. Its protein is CASSLYTDTQYF.